This record concerns one TCR beta chain sequence. V lost 0 bases and J 8 bases, leaving 5 bases between the germline ends. Germline values: CDR1 SGHRS, CDR2 YFSETQ. This CDR3 is built from 11 residues. The data were obtained in a study of blood T cell repertoires in COVID-19. Whole-study context: From the United States, Italy and Spain came samples of acute and convalescent COVID-19. Sample material is recorded as cDNA or gDNA derived from T cells, B-cell-depleted T cells, or PBMCs.

How the authors handled the data: By means of reference gene primer amplification, nucleated cell counts were estimated. Generated by immunoSEQ multiplex PCR, the TCRdb table keeps only in-frame clones and is missing some. V and J calls and clone size are given by that table; D and trimming were obtained from the DNA. The top ten hold 6.3% of the sample, which has 90,000 to 100,000 clones, roughly four fifths seen once. Sequencing input: peripheral blood. The clonotype comes from a man between 60 and 70 years old with acute or convalescent COVID-19. This chain links TRBV5-1 with TRBJ1-1, with D uncertain. CDR3 amino acids: CASSLGAEAFF. The CDR3 region has the DNA TGCGCCAGCAGCTTGGGGGCAGAAGCTTTCTTT. Complete variable domain (other parts from reference TRBV5-1 and TRBJ1-1): KAGVTQTPRYLIKTRGQQVTLSCSPISGHRSVSWYQQTPGQGLQFLFEYFSETQRNKGNFPGRFSGRQFSNSRSEMNVSTLELGDSALYLCASSLGAEAFFGQGTRLTVV.